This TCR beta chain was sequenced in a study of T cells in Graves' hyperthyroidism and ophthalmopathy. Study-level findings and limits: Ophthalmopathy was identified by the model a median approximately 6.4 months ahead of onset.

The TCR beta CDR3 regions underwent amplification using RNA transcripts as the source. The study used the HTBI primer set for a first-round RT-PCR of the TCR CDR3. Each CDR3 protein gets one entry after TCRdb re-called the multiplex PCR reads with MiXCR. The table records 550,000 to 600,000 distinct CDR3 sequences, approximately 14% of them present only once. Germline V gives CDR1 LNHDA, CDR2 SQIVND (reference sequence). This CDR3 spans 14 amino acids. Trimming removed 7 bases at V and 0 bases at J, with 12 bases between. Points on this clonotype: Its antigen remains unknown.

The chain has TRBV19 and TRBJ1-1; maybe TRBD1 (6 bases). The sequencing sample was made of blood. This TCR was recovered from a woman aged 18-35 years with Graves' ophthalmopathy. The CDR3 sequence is CASTQTGLNTEAFF. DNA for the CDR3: TGTGCCAGTACCCAAACAGGGCTGAACACTGAAGCTTTCTTT.